The sample holds many counts of the clone carrying this T cell receptor beta chain. As yet, its antigen is unknown. This entry comes from a study of CD8 T cells in ankylosing spondylitis. Findings of the study overall: Ankylosing spondylitis blood appeared to be characterized by a TCR beta motif of 8 or 9 highly homologous variants.

TCRdb reprocessed the 5' RACE reads with MiXCR, giving one entry per CDR3 protein. Of 200,000 to 250,000 distinct CDR3 sequences listed, over 9.5% were seen once; the top ten hold roughly 23%. The source of this sequence is a male donor with ankylosing spondylitis or in good health (not recorded which). Sequencing was performed on blood, either unsorted or a sorted T cell fraction (not recorded which).

CDR3 bases: TGTGCCAGCAGCATCAGCGGGGGTATCTCCTACGAGCAGTACTTC. As protein: CASSISGGISYEQYF. This chain joins TRBV6-1 and TRBJ2-7, with 8 bases lining up with TRBD2. V dropped 6 bases and J dropped 0; count of bases not matched to a gene: 7. Per germline, CDR1 MNHNS and CDR2 SASEGT. The CDR3 runs to 15 residues.